This T cell receptor (beta chain) was obtained from a study of shared clonotypes between healthy human individuals. J was trimmed by 4 bases and V by 7 bases; bases with no gene match: 6. The CDR3 is 15 amino acids. CDR1 is MNHEY, CDR2 SMNVEV, per germline (reference sequence). Repertoires were generated with immunoSEQ multiplex PCR, while TCRdb's copy carries only in-frame clones and drops some. Among approximately 470,000 clones listed, around 73% were seen once. Material for sequencing was PBMCs. The chain links TRBV27 to TRBJ2-1; 11 nucleotides align to TRBD2. The TCR was taken from a woman aged 40 to 55 in good health. Some clones in this sample may be carry-over from other donors' samples. The CDR3 bases are TGTGCCAGCAAACCGGGACTAGCGGAATACAATGAGCAGTTCTTC. Translated, it gives CASKPGLAEYNEQFF.